Listed here are 15 T cell receptor beta chains from one sample, sequenced in a study of Tregs in tolerant kidney transplant recipients. Profiling relied on immunoSEQ multiplex PCR, and the TCRdb table lists in-frame clones only, not all of them. Here the sample table reports some 31,000 clones. Sequences were derived from CD8+ T cells from blood, sampled before the transplant. The receptors shown here come from a human donor who received a combined kidney and bone marrow transplant.

A word on this clone: With the read ending 3 residues before the CDR3 end, the germline J gene is used to fill in that end. The V and J genes are TRBV19 and TRBJ2-3, with D tentatively TRBD2 (5 bases). The CDR3 runs 13 residues. V lost 7 bases and J lost 6, with 14 bases in between. Germline assignment: CDR1 LNHDA and CDR2 SQIVND (reference sequence). The covered CDR3 bases are TGTGCCAGTATCAGCGGCCTGGGTGATACG. The encoded protein is CASISGLGDT. The complete CDR3 protein is CASISGLGDTQYF.

To note about this clone: The read ends 3 residues early relative to the CDR3; the germline J gene fills the gap. The chain is built from TRBV5-1 and TRBJ2-1; the match to TRBD2 covers 13 bases. The CDR3 consists of 21 residues. CDR1 and CDR2 (germline): SGHRS, YFSETQ. Trimming cost V 1 base and J 0 bases; bases outside gene matches: 13. The sequenced part of the CDR3 DNA is TGCGCCAGCAGCTTGTTATTTTGGACTAGCGGGGGTCAGAGCTCCTACAATGAG. Translated: CASSLLFWTSGGQSSYNE. In full, the CDR3 is CASSLLFWTSGGQSSYNEQFF.

In regard to this clone: The read comes to an end 3 residues before the CDR3 does, leaving the germline J gene to fill in the end. The chain employs TRBV2 and TRBJ1-3, with 11 bases identical to TRBD1. The junction had 3 bases not matched to a gene; V was cut back by 1 base and J by 4 bases. The germline CDR1 and CDR2 sequences are SNHLY and FYNNEI. This CDR3 has 16 amino acids. CDR3 bases read: TGTGCCAGCAGTGAAGGGACAGGGGGCTACGGAAACACC. This gives the protein CASSEGTGGYGNT. The whole CDR3 region reads CASSEGTGGYGNTIYF.

As regards this clone: The DNA ends 3 residues before the CDR3 does, and the rest of the CDR3 is filled in from the germline J gene. The V call is TRBV6-1, the J call TRBJ2-7, with 10 nucleotides matching TRBD2. Germline-derived CDR1 and CDR2 are MNHNS and SASEGT. V was pared by 4 bases and J by 3 bases, with 3 bases of the junction left unmatched. This CDR3 is built from 14 residues. This chain's CDR3 is CASSARTSGYEQYF. CDR3 DNA (partial): TGTGCCAGCAGTGCCAGGACTAGCGGCTACGAG.

With respect to this clone: Read coverage stops 3 residues before the CDR3 terminus; the germline J gene supplies the remainder. The chain recombines TRBV18 with TRBJ2-7; TRBD2 matches 11 bases. CDR3 length: 17 amino acids. Germline V gene lookup returns CDR1 KGHSH and CDR2 LQKENI. V lost 3 bases, J lost 4 bases, and 11 bases stayed unmatched. CDR3 DNA, as far as it was read: TGTGCCAGCTCACCCCTCGGTAGCGGGAGGGTCGAGTACGAG. It encodes CASSPLGSGRVEYE. The CDR3 as a whole reads CASSPLGSGRVEYEQYF.

Comment on this clone: Coverage ceases 3 residues before the CDR3 finishes, and the germline J gene fills in the end. The rearrangement uses TRBV7-8 and TRBJ1-1, with TRBD1 matching over 8 bases. Germline V gene sequence: CDR1 SGHVS, CDR2 FQNEAQ. This CDR3 region has 14 residues. This CDR3 reads CASRAGGGSTEAFF. The CDR3 bases that were read are TGTGCGAGTCGGGCAGGGGGCGGTAGCACTGAA.

As concerns this clone: The read falls 3 residues short of the CDR3 end, and the missing part is taken from the germline J gene. This rearrangement joins TRBV19 to TRBJ1-3, with a tentative D call TRBD1 (5 bases). The CDR3 is made up of 15 amino acids. The germline V gene has CDR1 LNHDA and CDR2 SQIVND (reference sequence). Trimming stripped 1 base from V and 2 bases from J, with 9 bases between. CDR3 DNA (partial): TGTGCCAGTAGTATAGCAGGGTATCCTGGAAACACC. This sequence encodes CASSIAGYPGNT. The full CDR3 reads CASSIAGYPGNTIYF.

Regarding this clone: The read terminates 3 residues before the CDR3 end, so the remaining end is supplied by the germline J gene. The chain carries TRBV30 and TRBJ1-5, with 9 bases matching TRBD1. The ends lost 0 bases at V and 4 bases at J; junction bases unmatched: 10. The CDR3 runs 17 residues. Germline assignment: CDR1 GTSNPN and CDR2 SVGIG (reference sequence). Partial CDR3 DNA: TGTGCCTGGAGTGTACCCGGGACAGGGCGTTTGAATCAGCCC. Translated, it gives CAWSVPGTGRLNQP. The entire CDR3 sequence reads CAWSVPGTGRLNQPQHF.

A word on this clone: The missing CDR3 end, 3 residues past where the read stops, is filled in from the germline J gene. The V gene is TRBV2, the J gene TRBJ1-6; TRBD1 aligns across 9 bases. This CDR3 comprises 14 residues. Trimming cost V 4 bases and J 12 bases; bases outside gene matches: 7. Germline values: CDR1 SNHLY, CDR2 FYNNEI. Partial CDR3 DNA: TGTGCCAGCAGTGGTGGGACAGGGTTAAAACCC. Translated: CASSGGTGLKP. The CDR3 in its entirety is CASSGGTGLKPLHF.

As to this clone: The CDR3 end lies 3 residues beyond the end of the read and is filled in from the germline J gene. The rearrangement joins TRBV13 to TRBJ1-1, with 9 bases identical to TRBD1. Germline CDR1 reads PRHDT; CDR2 reads FYEKMQ (reference sequence). The CDR3 is 16 residues long. J lost 1 base, V lost 4 bases, and 7 bases had no gene match. The covered CDR3 bases are TGTGCCAGCAGCTCCCCCCGGACAGGGGCGAACACTGAA. This translates into CASSSPRTGANTE. The CDR3 in its entirety is CASSSPRTGANTEAFF.

Worth noting for this clone: The observed sequence ends 3 residues before the CDR3 terminus, with the missing tail filled in from the germline J gene. This chain joins TRBV7-9 and TRBJ1-1; tentatively, D is TRBD1 (6 bases). CDR3 length: 15 residues. V lost 1 base to trimming and J lost 0 bases, with 9 bases between them. Germline V gene lookup returns CDR1 SEHNR and CDR2 FQNEAQ (reference sequence). The chain's CDR3 is CASSLGTVMNTEAFF. The DNA read from the CDR3 is TGTGCCAGCAGCTTAGGGACAGTCATGAACACTGAA.

A remark on this clone: The CDR3 end falls 3 residues outside the read, so it is completed with the germline J gene. V gene TRBV23-1 combines with J gene TRBJ1-2, with 8 nucleotides matching TRBD1. TRBV23-1 is placed among ORFs of uncertain function. V lost 0 bases to trimming and J lost 3 bases; unmatched junction nucleotides: 15. The CDR3 has 19 residues. The CDR3 here is CASSQSDQAIRGQDYGYTF. Partial CDR3 DNA: TGCGCCAGCAGTCAATCCGATCAGGCAATCAGGGGGCAAGACTATGGC.

With respect to this clone: With the read ending 3 residues before the CDR3 end, the germline J gene is used to fill in that end. The chain employs TRBV7-2 and TRBJ1-6, with TRBD1 identical over 8 bases. In germline, CDR1 is SGHTA, CDR2 FQGNSA. This CDR3 has 15 amino acids. Trimming took 5 bases from V and 6 from J; bases not matched to a gene: 6. This chain's CDR3 is CASSPTGGLNSPLHF. The DNA read from the CDR3 is TGTGCCAGCAGCCCCACAGGGGGGCTTAATTCACCC.

About this clone itself: The CDR3 end is not reached by the read, which stops 3 residues before it; the germline J gene fills it in. The chain links TRBV6-2 or TRBV6-3 to TRBJ2-1; D is ambiguous. CDR1 is MNHEY and CDR2 is SVGEGT in the germline V gene. Trimming removed 6 bases at V and 7 bases at J, with 7 bases between. This CDR3 region has 11 residues. The CDR3 bases that were read are TGTGCCAGCAGCCTCCTAAATGAG. It codes for CASSLLNE. The whole CDR3 reads CASSLLNEQFF.

On this clone itself: The read finishes 3 residues shy of the CDR3 end, and the germline J gene is used to complete it. This chain links TRBV13 with TRBJ2-7, with TRBD2 matching over 10 bases. Losses at the gene ends were 4 bases for V and 6 bases for J; bases not matched to a gene: 9. CDR1 PRHDT and CDR2 FYEKMQ come from the germline V gene (reference sequence). The CDR3 has 15 residues. The CDR3 is CASSSPSGGVIEQYF. The sequenced CDR3 bases are TGTGCCAGCAGCTCCCCTAGCGGGGGTGTCATCGAG.